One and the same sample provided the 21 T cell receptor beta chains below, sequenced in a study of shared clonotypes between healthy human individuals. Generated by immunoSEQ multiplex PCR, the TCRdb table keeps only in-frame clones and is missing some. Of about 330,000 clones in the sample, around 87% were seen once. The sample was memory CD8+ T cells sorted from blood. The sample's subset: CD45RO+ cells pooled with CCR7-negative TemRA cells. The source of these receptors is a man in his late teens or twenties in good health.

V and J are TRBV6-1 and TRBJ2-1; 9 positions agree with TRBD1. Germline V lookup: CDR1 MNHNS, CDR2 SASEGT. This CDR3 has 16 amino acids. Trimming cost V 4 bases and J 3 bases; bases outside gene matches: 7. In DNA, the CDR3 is TGTGCCAGCAGTGTACCCGGGACAGGGTACTACAATGAGCAGTTCTTC. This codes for CASSVPGTGYYNEQFF.

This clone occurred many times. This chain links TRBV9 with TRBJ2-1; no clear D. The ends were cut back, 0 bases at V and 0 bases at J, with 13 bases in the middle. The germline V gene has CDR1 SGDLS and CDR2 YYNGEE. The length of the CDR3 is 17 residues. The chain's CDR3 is CASSVAPAPSSYNEQFF. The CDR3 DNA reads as TGTGCCAGCAGCGTAGCCCCAGCGCCTAGCTCCTACAATGAGCAGTTCTTC.

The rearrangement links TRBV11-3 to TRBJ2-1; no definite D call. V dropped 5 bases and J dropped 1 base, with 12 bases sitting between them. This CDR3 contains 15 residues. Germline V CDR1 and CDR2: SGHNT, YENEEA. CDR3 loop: CASSALADSYNEQFF. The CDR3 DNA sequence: TGTGCCAGCAGCGCCCTCGCTGATTCCTACAATGAGCAGTTCTTC.

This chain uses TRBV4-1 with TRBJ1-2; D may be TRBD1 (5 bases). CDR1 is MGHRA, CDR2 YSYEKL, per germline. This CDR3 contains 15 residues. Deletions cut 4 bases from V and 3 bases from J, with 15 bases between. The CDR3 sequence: CASSLQDGNDYGYTF. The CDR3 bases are TGCGCCAGCAGCCTACAGGACGGGAACGACTATGGCTACACCTTC.

This CDR3 is CASSLASEGYNEQFF. The DNA for the CDR3 is TGTGCCAGCAGTCTAGCGTCCGAAGGCTACAATGAGCAGTTCTTC. This chain uses TRBV27 with TRBJ2-1; TRBD2 might be the D (6 bases). Per germline, CDR1 MNHEY and CDR2 SMNVEV (reference sequence). This CDR3 has 15 amino acids. The ends were cut back, 5 bases at V and 3 bases at J, with 14 bases in the middle.

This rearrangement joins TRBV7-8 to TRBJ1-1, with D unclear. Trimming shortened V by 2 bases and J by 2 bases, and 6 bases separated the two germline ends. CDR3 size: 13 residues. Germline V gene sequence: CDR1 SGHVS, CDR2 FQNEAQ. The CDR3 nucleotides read TGTGCCAGCAGCTTACAAGCTAACACTGAAGCTTTCTTT. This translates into CASSLQANTEAFF.

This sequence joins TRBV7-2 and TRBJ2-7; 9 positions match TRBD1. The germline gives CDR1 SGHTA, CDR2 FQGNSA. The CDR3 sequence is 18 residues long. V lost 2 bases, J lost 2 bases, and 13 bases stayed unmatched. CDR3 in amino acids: CASSLPDRGAGRTYEQYF. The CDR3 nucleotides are TGTGCCAGCAGCTTACCGGACAGGGGCGCCGGGAGGACCTACGAGCAGTACTTC.

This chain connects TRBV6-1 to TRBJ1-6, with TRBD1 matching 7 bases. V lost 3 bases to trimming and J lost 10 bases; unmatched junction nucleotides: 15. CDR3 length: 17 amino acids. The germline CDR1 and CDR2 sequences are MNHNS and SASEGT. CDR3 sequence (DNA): TGTGCCAGCAGTGACGTACTTAACAGGGGAAGGAGCTCACCCCTCCACTTT. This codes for CASSDVLNRGRSSPLHF.

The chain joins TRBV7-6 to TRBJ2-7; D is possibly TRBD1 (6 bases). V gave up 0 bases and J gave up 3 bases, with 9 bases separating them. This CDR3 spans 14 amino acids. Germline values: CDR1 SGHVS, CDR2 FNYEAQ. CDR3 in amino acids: CASSLADRDYEQYF. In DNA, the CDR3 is TGTGCCAGCAGCTTAGCGGACAGAGACTACGAGCAGTACTTC.

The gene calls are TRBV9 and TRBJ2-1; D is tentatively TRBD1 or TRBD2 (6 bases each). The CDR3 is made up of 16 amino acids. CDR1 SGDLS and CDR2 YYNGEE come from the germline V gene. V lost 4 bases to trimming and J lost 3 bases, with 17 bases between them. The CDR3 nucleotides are TGTGCCAGCAGCACCGAACAGGGAGGCTTCTACAATGAGCAGTTCTTC. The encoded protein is CASSTEQGGFYNEQFF.

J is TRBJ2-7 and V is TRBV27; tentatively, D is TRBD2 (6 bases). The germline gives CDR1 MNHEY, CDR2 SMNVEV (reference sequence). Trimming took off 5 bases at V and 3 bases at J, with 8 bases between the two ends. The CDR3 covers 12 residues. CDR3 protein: CASSRDFYEQYF. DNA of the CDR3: TGTGCCAGCAGTAGGGACTTCTACGAGCAGTACTTC.

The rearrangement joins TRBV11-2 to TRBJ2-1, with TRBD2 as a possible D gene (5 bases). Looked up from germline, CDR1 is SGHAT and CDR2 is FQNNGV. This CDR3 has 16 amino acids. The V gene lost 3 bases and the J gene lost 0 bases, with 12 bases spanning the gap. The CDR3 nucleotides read TGTGCCAGCAGCTTCCTCCGGGGTACCTCCTACAATGAGCAGTTCTTC. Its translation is CASSFLRGTSYNEQFF.

In DNA, the CDR3 is TGCGCCAGCAGCTTGGGGGTCTCTAGCAATCAGCCCCAGCATTTT. Encoded protein: CASSLGVSSNQPQHF. V and J are TRBV5-1 and TRBJ1-5; D is undetermined. This CDR3 has 15 amino acids. Per the germline V gene, CDR1 is SGHRS and CDR2 is YFSETQ. The V and J ends lost 0 bases and 0 bases respectively, with 7 bases between them.

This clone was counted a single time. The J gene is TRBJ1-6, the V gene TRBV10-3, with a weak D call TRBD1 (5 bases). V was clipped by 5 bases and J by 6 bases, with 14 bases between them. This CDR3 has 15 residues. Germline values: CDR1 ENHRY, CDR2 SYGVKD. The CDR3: CAISLRRQGNSPLHF. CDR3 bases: TGTGCCATCAGTCTCCGGCGGCAGGGTAATTCACCCCTCCACTTT.

The DNA for the CDR3 is TGTGCCAGCAGCGGGAAACATAGCATTTATAGCACAGATACGCAGTATTTT. Translation: CASSGKHSIYSTDTQYF. The genes are TRBV9 and TRBJ2-3, with D uncertain. The CDR3 sequence is 17 residues long. Between the trimmed V and J ends, which lost 3 bases and 0 bases, there was a span of 17 bases. From germline, CDR1 is SGDLS and CDR2 YYNGEE.

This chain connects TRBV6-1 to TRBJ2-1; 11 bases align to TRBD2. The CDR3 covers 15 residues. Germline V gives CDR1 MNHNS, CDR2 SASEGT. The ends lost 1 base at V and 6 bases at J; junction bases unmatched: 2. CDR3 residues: CASSEVAGGLNEQFF. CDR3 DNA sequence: TGTGCCAGCAGTGAAGTAGCGGGAGGGCTCAATGAGCAGTTCTTC.

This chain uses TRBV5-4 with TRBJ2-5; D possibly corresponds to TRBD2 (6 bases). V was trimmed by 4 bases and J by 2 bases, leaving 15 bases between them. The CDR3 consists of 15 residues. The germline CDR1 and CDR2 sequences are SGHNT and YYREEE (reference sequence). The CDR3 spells CASSLGYGGQETQYF. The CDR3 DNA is TGTGCCAGCAGCCTAGGATACGGGGGACAAGAGACCCAGTACTTC.

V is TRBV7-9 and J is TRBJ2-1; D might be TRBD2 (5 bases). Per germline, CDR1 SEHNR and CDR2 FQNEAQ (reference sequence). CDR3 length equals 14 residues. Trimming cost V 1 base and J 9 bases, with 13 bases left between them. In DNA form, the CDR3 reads TGTGCCAGCAGCTTAGTAGTTGAGGGAACTGAGCAGTTCTTC. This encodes CASSLVVEGTEQFF. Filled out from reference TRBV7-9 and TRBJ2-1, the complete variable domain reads DTGVSQNPRHKITKRGQNVTFRCDPISEHNRLYWYRQTLGQGPEFLTYFQNEAQLEKSRLLSDRFSAERPKGSFSTLEIQRTEQGDSAMYLCASSLVVEGTEQFFGPGTRLTVL.

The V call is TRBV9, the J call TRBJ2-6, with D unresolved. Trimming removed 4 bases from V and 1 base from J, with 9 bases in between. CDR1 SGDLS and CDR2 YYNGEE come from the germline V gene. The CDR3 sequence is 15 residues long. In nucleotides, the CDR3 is TGTGCCAGCAGCCTTTCTGGTTCTGGGGCCAACGTCCTGACTTTC. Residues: CASSLSGSGANVLTF.

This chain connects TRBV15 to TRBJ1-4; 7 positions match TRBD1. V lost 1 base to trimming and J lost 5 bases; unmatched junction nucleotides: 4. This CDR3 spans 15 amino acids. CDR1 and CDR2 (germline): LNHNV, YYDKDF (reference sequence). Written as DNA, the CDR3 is TGTGCCACCAGCAGAGCGGGACAGAAAAATGAAAAACTGTTTTTT. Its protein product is CATSRAGQKNEKLFF.

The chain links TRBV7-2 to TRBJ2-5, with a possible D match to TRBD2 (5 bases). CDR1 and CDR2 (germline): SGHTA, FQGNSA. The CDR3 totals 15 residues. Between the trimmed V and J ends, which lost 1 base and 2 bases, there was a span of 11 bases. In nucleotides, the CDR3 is TGTGCCAGCAGCTTAGAGGTGGACTCTCAAGAGACCCAGTACTTC. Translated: CASSLEVDSQETQYF.